The 2 T cell receptor beta chains below were found in one sample sequenced in a study of T cells in Graves' hyperthyroidism and ophthalmopathy. RNA transcripts gave rise to amplified TCR beta CDR3 regions. The TCR CDR3 was amplified in a first-round RT-PCR using the HTBI primer set. TCRdb re-analysed the multiplex PCR reads in MiXCR, keeping a single row per CDR3 protein. Of approximately 610,000 distinct CDR3 sequences in the sample, 16% were seen once. What was sequenced was blood. These receptors were obtained from a woman aged 18-29 years with Graves' hyperthyroidism.

The chain employs TRBV7-8 and TRBJ2-5, with TRBD2 as a possible D gene (5 bases). In germline, CDR1 is SGHVS, CDR2 FQNEAQ. V shed 5 bases and J shed 2 bases, with 12 bases lying between them. This CDR3 contains 14 residues. The CDR3 DNA reads TGTGCCAGCAGCGCCCAGTTAGCGCAAGAGACCCAGTACTTC. It translates to CASSAQLAQETQYF.

This clonotype came up a few times. The rearrangement uses TRBV6-2 or TRBV6-3 and TRBJ2-1; perhaps TRBD2 as D (6 bases). V was trimmed by 7 bases and J by 3 bases, leaving 16 bases between them. Germline V gene sequence: CDR1 MNHEY, CDR2 SVGEGT. There are 15 residues in the CDR3. This chain's CDR3 is CASTTTGGLYNEQFF. CDR3 nucleotides: TGTGCCAGCACCACTACCGGGGGACTCTACAATGAGCAGTTCTTC.